The 29 T cell receptor beta chains reported below all come from one sample, sequenced in a study of Ad26.COV2.S vaccination and SARS-CoV-2 variants. The treatment here: around 19 received Ad26.COV2.S at low or high dose, single or two shots; 5 received placebo; per-sample allocation not given. After the first vaccine or placebo injection, samples were drawn on day 63. Assay: immunoSEQ multiplex PCR; the TCRdb copy retains only in-frame clones and omits some. This table has hundreds of thousands of clones, around 89% appearing once. The sample here was peripheral blood, taken in a trial of Ad26.COV2.S vaccine versus placebo. The receptors here all came from a person aged 18-60 years who received the Ad26.COV2.S COVID-19 vaccine or a placebo.

The chain employs TRBV5-8 and TRBJ2-3; perhaps TRBD1 as D (6 bases). V lost 4 bases to trimming and J lost 4 bases, with 10 bases between them. The CDR3 has 13 amino acids. Germline CDR1 reads SGHTS; CDR2 reads YDEGEE. CDR3 nucleotides: TGTGCCAGCAGCAAGAGGACAGCAGATACGCAGTATTTT. Its translation is CASSKRTADTQYF. Full variable domain (rest looked up from reference TRBV5-8 and TRBJ2-3): EAGVTQSPTHLIKTRGQQATLRCSPISGHTSVYWYQQALGLGLQFLLWYDEGEERNRGNFPPRFSGRQFPNYSSELNVNALELEDSALYLCASSKRTADTQYFGPGTRLTVL.

J is TRBJ2-3 and V is TRBV24-1; 7 bases align to TRBD2. Germline loops: CDR1 KGHDR, CDR2 SFDVKD. With 6 bases clipped from V and 10 bases from J, the junction kept 12 bases outside the gene matches. The CDR3 length is 14 residues. The CDR3 nucleotides are TGTGCCACCAGTCTGGGAGGGTACCCGTCTGCGCAGTATTTT. It codes for CATSLGGYPSAQYF.

The CDR3: CASSLDVGQLYGYTF. CDR3 DNA: TGTGCCAGCAGCTTGGATGTCGGACAACTCTATGGCTACACCTTC. The V call is TRBV5-5, the J call TRBJ1-2; tentatively, D is TRBD1 (5 bases). Trimming pared 0 bases from V and 4 bases from J, leaving 13 bases between. This CDR3 is built from 15 residues. Germline V gene data show CDR1 as SGHKS and CDR2 as YYEKEE (reference sequence).

The chain employs TRBV2 and TRBJ2-4; D uncertain. Deletions cut 7 bases from V and 1 base from J, with 11 bases between. The CDR3 is 14 residues long. Germline CDR1 reads SNHLY; CDR2 reads FYNNEI. CDR3 nucleotides: TGTGCCAGCACCCGCCCCATGGCCAAAAACATTCAGTACTTC. It codes for CASTRPMAKNIQYF.

This rearrangement joins TRBV5-4 to TRBJ2-5, with D possibly matching TRBD2 (5 bases). This CDR3 has 16 amino acids. Germline V gives CDR1 SGHNT, CDR2 YYREEE (reference sequence). The V gene lost 4 bases and the J gene lost 1 base, with 17 bases spanning the gap. CDR3 DNA sequence: TGTGCCAGCAGCCTGGACCTTCTCGGAGGCCAAGAGACCCAGTACTTC. Translation gives CASSLDLLGGQETQYF.

This chain links TRBV5-1 with TRBJ2-5; perhaps TRBD1 as D (5 bases). V was trimmed by 4 bases and J by 1 base, leaving 11 bases between them. Looked up from germline, CDR1 is SGHRS and CDR2 is YFSETQ. This CDR3 contains 14 residues. CDR3 amino acids: CASSPLTVQETQYF. CDR3 in DNA: TGCGCCAGCAGCCCCCTGACAGTCCAAGAGACCCAGTACTTC.

The chain links TRBV18 to TRBJ1-6; D is unresolved. Germline lookup yields CDR1 KGHSH and CDR2 LQKENI. This CDR3 is 16 amino acids long. V lost 2 bases and J 10 bases, leaving 18 bases between the germline ends. For the CDR3, the DNA is TGTGCCAGCTCACCAACGAACAGCGGTTTAGGGTCACCCCTCCACTTT. It codes for CASSPTNSGLGSPLHF.

As to this clone: Other DNA sequences in the same sample also yield this CDR3. The chain employs TRBV30 and TRBJ1-1; D unclear. The V gene lost 8 bases and the J gene lost 0 bases, with 10 bases spanning the gap. Germline values: CDR1 GTSNPN, CDR2 SVGIG (reference sequence). This CDR3 is built from 12 residues. This chain's CDR3 is CAGDRMNTEAFF. The CDR3 nucleotides are TGTGCCGGTGATCGTATGAACACTGAAGCTTTCTTT.

This chain uses TRBV7-9 with TRBJ1-6; possible D gene TRBD1, 5 bases. Germline CDR1 is SEHNR and CDR2 is FQNEAQ (reference sequence). This CDR3 region has 14 residues. Trimming shortened V by 2 bases and J by 7 bases, and 9 bases separated the two germline ends. CDR3 DNA sequence: TGTGCCAGCAGCTTACAGGGTGAGAATTCACCCCTCCACTTT. It translates to CASSLQGENSPLHF.

The chain has TRBV2 and TRBJ1-2, with no clear D. CDR1 SNHLY and CDR2 FYNNEI come from the germline V gene. V shed 8 bases and J shed 6 bases, with 13 bases lying between them. This CDR3 is 12 amino acids long. The CDR3 nucleotides are TGTGCCAGCCAAAGGTCCTTAGATGGCTACACCTTC. Protein sequence: CASQRSLDGYTF.

This clone was seen a single time. This chain connects TRBV27 to TRBJ1-5, with D hard to call. V shed 0 bases and J shed 7 bases, with 13 bases lying between them. This CDR3 is built from 15 residues. CDR1 is MNHEY, CDR2 SMNVEV, per germline (reference sequence). The CDR3 DNA is TGTGCCAGCAGTTTATCTTCCCATCCAGGCCAGCCCCAGCATTTT. Its translation: CASSLSSHPGQPQHF.

This clone has just one count. The chain employs TRBV4-2 and TRBJ1-3, with D maybe TRBD1 (5 bases). CDR3 length equals 16 residues. V lost 3 bases to trimming and J lost 0 bases, with 12 bases between them. Germline values: CDR1 LGHNA, CDR2 YNFKEQ. This CDR3 reads CASSQVQGDSGNTIYF. CDR3 sequence (DNA): TGTGCCAGCAGCCAGGTCCAGGGAGACTCTGGAAACACCATATATTTT.

There are a few counts of this clone. This chain joins TRBV12-3 or TRBV12-4 and TRBJ2-1; no definite D call. The length of the CDR3 is 12 residues. The V and J ends lost 5 bases and 3 bases respectively, with 5 bases between them. In DNA, the CDR3 is TGTGCCAGCAGTCCCCTCTACAATGAGCAGTTCTTC. It encodes CASSPLYNEQFF.

The chain uses TRBV4-3 and TRBJ2-7; possible D gene TRBD1, 5 bases. V lost 4 bases, J lost 5 bases, and 12 bases lay in between. The CDR3 runs to 13 residues. Germline lookup yields CDR1 LGHNA and CDR2 YSLEER. CDR3 in DNA: TGCGCCAGCAGCCCTCGGACACTCGACGAGCAGTACTTC. Translation gives CASSPRTLDEQYF.

This sequence joins TRBV7-3 and TRBJ2-5, with D unresolved. Trimming pared 5 bases from V and 5 bases from J, leaving 12 bases between. Germline CDR1 is SGHTA and CDR2 is FQGTGA. The CDR3 consists of 13 residues. Here the CDR3 reads CASSVSRAETQYF. CDR3 in DNA: TGTGCCAGCAGCGTATCACGGGCCGAGACCCAGTACTTC.

The chain is built from TRBV30 and TRBJ2-7; no clear D. V lost 5 bases, J lost 0 bases, and 17 bases lay in between. The CDR3 is made up of 15 amino acids. The germline V gene has CDR1 GTSNPN and CDR2 SVGIG (reference sequence). CDR3 in amino acids: CAWASLGISSYEQYF. In DNA form, the CDR3 reads TGTGCCTGGGCTTCCTTGGGGATTAGCTCCTACGAGCAGTACTTC. The complete variable domain, with remaining parts taken from reference TRBV30 and TRBJ2-7, reads SQTIHQWPATLVQPVGSPLSLECTVEGTSNPNLYWYRQAAGRGLQLLFYSVGIGQISSEVPQNLSASRPQDRQFILSSKKLLLSDSGFYLCAWASLGISSYEQYFGPGTRLTVT.

The V gene is TRBV15, the J gene TRBJ1-6; possibly TRBD1 for D (5 bases). Germline CDR1 reads LNHNV; CDR2 reads YYDKDF (reference sequence). This CDR3 has 15 residues. The V end lost 0 bases, the J end lost 7 bases, and 10 bases lay between the germline ends. In DNA form, the CDR3 reads TGTGCCACCAGCAGAGATCCTGGGGGAAATTCACCCCTCCACTTT. Amino acid sequence: CATSRDPGGNSPLHF.

The chain has TRBV10-3 and TRBJ2-3; D may be TRBD2 (6 bases). This CDR3 is built from 13 residues. The V gene's germline CDR1 is ENHRY and CDR2 SYGVKD. With 7 bases removed from V and 3 bases from J, the gap between germline ends came to 11 bases. As DNA, the CDR3 is TGTGCCATCATGGGGACTCCAACAGATACGCAGTATTTT. Amino acids: CAIMGTPTDTQYF.

This chain links TRBV4-1 with TRBJ2-6; TRBD1 is a possible D gene (5 bases). Looked up from germline, CDR1 is MGHRA and CDR2 is YSYEKL. Trimming took 0 bases from V and 0 from J, leaving 9 bases between them. The CDR3 is 17 amino acids. The CDR3, as DNA: TGCGCCAGCAGCCAAGATTTCAGGGTCTCTGGGGCCAACGTCCTGACTTTC. Translating it yields CASSQDFRVSGANVLTF.

The J gene is TRBJ1-4, the V gene TRBV12-3 or TRBV12-4; D not certain. The V gene lost 3 bases and the J gene lost 4 bases, with 0 bases spanning the gap. The CDR3 runs to 11 residues. This CDR3 reads CASSFNEKLFF. In DNA, the CDR3 is TGTGCCAGCAGTTTTAATGAAAAACTGTTTTTT.

This chain uses TRBV30 with TRBJ1-3, with D possibly being TRBD1 (6 bases). CDR3 size: 15 residues. The germline CDR1 and CDR2 sequences are GTSNPN and SVGIG (reference sequence). Trimming removed 2 bases from V and 0 bases from J, with 11 bases in between. In DNA form, the CDR3 reads TGTGCCTGGAGTTCAGGGACAAGCTCTGGAAACACCATATATTTT. Translated: CAWSSGTSSGNTIYF.

This chain uses TRBV4-2 with TRBJ1-3; D not resolved. From germline, CDR1 is LGHNA and CDR2 YNFKEQ. Trimming stripped 1 base from V and 3 bases from J, with 7 bases between. This CDR3 comprises 14 residues. CDR3 amino acids: CASSQGTGGNTIYF. In nucleotides, the CDR3 is TGTGCCAGCAGCCAAGGTACGGGTGGAAACACCATATATTTT.

V usage is TRBV29-1 and J usage is TRBJ2-1, with 12 bases identical to TRBD2. This CDR3 contains 17 residues. V lost 1 base, J lost 2 bases, and 6 bases stayed unmatched. From germline, CDR1 is SQVTM and CDR2 ANQGSEA. The CDR3 protein is CSVEGLAGETAYNEQFF. The CDR3 DNA follows: TGCAGCGTTGAAGGACTAGCGGGAGAGACGGCCTACAATGAGCAGTTCTTC.

This rearrangement joins TRBV20-1 to TRBJ2-4; D might be TRBD1 (7 bases). The CDR3 contains 11 residues. Trimming took 5 bases from V and 7 from J, leaving 9 bases between them. Germline V gene sequence: CDR1 DFQATT, CDR2 SNEGSKA (reference sequence). The CDR3: CSASGGNIQYF. The CDR3 nucleotides are TGCAGTGCTTCAGGGGGGAACATTCAGTACTTC.

This sequence joins TRBV5-1 and TRBJ2-1, with 9 bases identical to TRBD2. V lost 4 bases, J lost 11 bases, and 7 bases stayed unmatched. CDR1 SGHRS and CDR2 YFSETQ come from the germline V gene. The CDR3 extends over 13 amino acids. CDR3 in amino acids: CASSPGLAPQQFF. CDR3 DNA: TGCGCCAGCAGCCCGGGACTAGCTCCGCAGCAGTTCTTC.

The rearrangement joins TRBV5-4 to TRBJ2-3; weak D call: TRBD1 (5 bases). Deletions cut 0 bases from V and 4 bases from J, with 24 bases between. Germline loops: CDR1 SGHNT, CDR2 YYREEE (reference sequence). The CDR3 covers 19 residues. The CDR3 coding sequence is TGTGCCAGCAGCTTGGAAGGGCTAGTCAGGGCCACTCACGCAGATACGCAGTATTTT. Its translation: CASSLEGLVRATHADTQYF.

This chain uses TRBV7-9 with TRBJ2-3, with 8 bases lining up with TRBD2. Germline V gene data show CDR1 as SEHNR and CDR2 as FQNEAQ (reference sequence). Trimming removed 2 bases from V and 5 bases from J; junction bases left unmatched: 9. The CDR3 runs to 16 residues. For the CDR3, the DNA is TGTGCCAGCAGCTTATCGGGCGGGGGGACGGGAGATACGCAGTATTTT. It translates to CASSLSGGGTGDTQYF. Full variable domain (outside the CDR3, taken from reference TRBV7-9 and TRBJ2-3): DTGVSQNPRHKITKRGQNVTFRCDPISEHNRLYWYRQTLGQGPEFLTYFQNEAQLEKSRLLSDRFSAERPKGSFSTLEIQRTEQGDSAMYLCASSLSGGGTGDTQYFGPGTRLTVL.

The chain combines TRBV6-5 with TRBJ2-5, with TRBD2 as a possible D gene (7 bases). Germline assignment: CDR1 MNHEY and CDR2 SVGAGI. The CDR3 loop spans 16 amino acids. Between the trimmed V and J ends, which lost 0 bases and 1 base, there was a span of 12 bases. The CDR3 is CASSYSMGGGQETQYF. DNA for the CDR3: TGTGCCAGCAGTTACTCGATGGGAGGGGGCCAAGAGACCCAGTACTTC.

V is TRBV2 and J is TRBJ2-1; TRBD2 matches 9 bases. The V segment lost 7 bases and the J segment 5 bases; nucleotides outside the gene matches: 9. This CDR3 spans 15 amino acids. Germline V gene lookup returns CDR1 SNHLY and CDR2 FYNNEI. In nucleotides, the CDR3 is TGTGCCAGCACTCTTGAGGCTAGCGGGAACAATGAGCAGTTCTTC. This codes for CASTLEASGNNEQFF. Looking up the rest from reference TRBV2 and TRBJ2-1 gives the full variable domain: EPEVTQTPSHQVTQMGQEVILRCVPISNHLYFYWYRQILGQKVEFLVSFYNNEISEKSEIFDDQFSVERPDGSNFTLKIRSTKLEDSAMYFCASTLEASGNNEQFFGPGTRLTVL.